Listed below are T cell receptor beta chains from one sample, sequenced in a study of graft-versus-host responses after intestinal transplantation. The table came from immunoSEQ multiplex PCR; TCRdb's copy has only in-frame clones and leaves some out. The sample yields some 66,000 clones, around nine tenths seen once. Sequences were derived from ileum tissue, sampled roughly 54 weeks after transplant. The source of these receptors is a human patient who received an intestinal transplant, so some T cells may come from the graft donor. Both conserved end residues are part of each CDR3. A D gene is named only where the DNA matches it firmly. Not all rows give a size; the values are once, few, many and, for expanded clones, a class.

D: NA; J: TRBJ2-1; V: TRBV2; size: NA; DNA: TGTGCCAGCAGAGGCGGATACAATGAGCAGTTCTTC; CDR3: CASRGGYNEQFF
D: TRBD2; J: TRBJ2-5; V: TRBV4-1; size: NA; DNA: TGCGCCAGCAGCCAAGCGGGACTAGCGGGAGAGACCCAGTACTTC; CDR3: CASSQAGLAGETQYF
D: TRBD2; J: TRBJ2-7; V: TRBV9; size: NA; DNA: TGTGCCAGCAGCGCTAGCGGGGGAGTCTACGAGCAGTACTTC; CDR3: CASSASGGVYEQYF
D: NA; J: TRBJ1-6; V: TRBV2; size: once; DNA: TGTGCCAGCAGAGAGAGGGCTGAGAGTTCACCCCTCCACTTT; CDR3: CASRERAESSPLHF
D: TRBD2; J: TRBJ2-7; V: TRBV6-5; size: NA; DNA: TGTGCCAGCAGTTGGGGACTAGCAGGGGACTACGAGCAGTACTTC; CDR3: CASSWGLAGDYEQYF
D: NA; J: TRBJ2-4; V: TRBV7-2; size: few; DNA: TGTGCCAGCAGTCCCACTGGGGGAGGGGGGAAGTACTTC; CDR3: CASSPTGGGGKYF
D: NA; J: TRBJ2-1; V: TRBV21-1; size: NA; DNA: TGTGCCAGCAGCAAAGGGGTAGCGCAGCCCTACAATGAGCAGTTCTTC; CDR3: CASSKGVAQPYNEQFF
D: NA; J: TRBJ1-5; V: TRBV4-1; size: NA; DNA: TGCGCCAGCAGCCAGGGTAACCAGCCCCAGCATTTT; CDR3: CASSQGNQPQHF
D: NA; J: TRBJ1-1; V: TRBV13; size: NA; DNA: TGTGCCAGCAGCTACCTCACCGTCATGAACACTGAAGCTTTCTTT; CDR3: CASSYLTVMNTEAFF
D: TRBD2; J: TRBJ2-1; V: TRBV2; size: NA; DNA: TGTGCCAGCACCTTTAGCGGGGGGGCCTACAATGAGCAGTTCTTC; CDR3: CASTFSGGAYNEQFF
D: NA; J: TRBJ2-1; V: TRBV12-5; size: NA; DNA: TGTGCTAGTGGTACGTATGGTAATGAGCAGTTCTTC; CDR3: CASGTYGNEQFF
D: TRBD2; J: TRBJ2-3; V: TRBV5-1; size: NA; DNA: TGCGCCAGCAGAATTGGGTCCTGGCGGGGGGCCCTAGATACGCAGTATTTT; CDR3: CASRIGSWRGALDTQYF
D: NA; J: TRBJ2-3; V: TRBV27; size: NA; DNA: TGTGCCAGCAGTCCGGGCGATTCAGATACGCAGTATTTT; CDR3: CASSPGDSDTQYF
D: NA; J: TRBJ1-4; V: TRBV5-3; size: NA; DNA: TGTGCCAGAAGCTTGGATATGGCAGGCAGGGAAAAACTGTTTTTT; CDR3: CARSLDMAGREKLFF
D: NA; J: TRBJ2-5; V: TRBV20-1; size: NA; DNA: TGCAGTGCTAGTTCTCAAGAGACCCAGTACTTC; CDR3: CSASSQETQYF
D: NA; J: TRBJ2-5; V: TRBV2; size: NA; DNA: TGTGCCAGCCTCAGGGTGGGGGAGACCCAGTACTTC; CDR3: CASLRVGETQYF
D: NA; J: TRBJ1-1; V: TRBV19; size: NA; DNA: TGTGCCAGTAGTATCTACCCAGCATTACAGGGCAGGAACACTGAAGCTTTCTTT; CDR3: CASSIYPALQGRNTEAFF
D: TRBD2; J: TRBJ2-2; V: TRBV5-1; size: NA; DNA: TGCGCCAGCAGCTGGCCTGGGACTAGCGGGACAAACACCGGGGAGCTGTTTTTT; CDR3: CASSWPGTSGTNTGELFF
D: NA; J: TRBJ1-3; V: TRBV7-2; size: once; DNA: TGTGCCAGCAGCTTAGTAGTCCTACCTGGAAACACCATATATTTT; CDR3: CASSLVVLPGNTIYF
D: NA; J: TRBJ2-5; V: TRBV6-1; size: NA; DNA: TGTGCCAGCAACAGACTAGTTATGGGCCAAGAGACCCAGTACTTC; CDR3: CASNRLVMGQETQYF
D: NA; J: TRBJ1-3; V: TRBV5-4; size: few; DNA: TGTGCCAGCAGCAATTATGCCCCCCGCCGCTCTGGAAACACCATATATTTT; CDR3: CASSNYAPRRSGNTIYF
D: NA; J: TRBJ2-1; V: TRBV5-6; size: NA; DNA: TGTGCCAGCAGTAGTGACAGCAATGAGCAGTTCTTC; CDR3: CASSSDSNEQFF
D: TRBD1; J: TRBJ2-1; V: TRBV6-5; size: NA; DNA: TGTGCCAGCAGTCCGGGACAGGGGTCCGGCAATGAGCAGTTCTTC; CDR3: CASSPGQGSGNEQFF
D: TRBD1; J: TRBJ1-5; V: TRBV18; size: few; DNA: TGTGCCAGCTCACTACAGGGGGCAAATCAGCCCCAGCATTTT; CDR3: CASSLQGANQPQHF
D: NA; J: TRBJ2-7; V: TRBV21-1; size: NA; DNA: TGTGCCAGCAATGGTCTTAGCGGGAGTTACGAGCAGTACTTC; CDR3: CASNGLSGSYEQYF
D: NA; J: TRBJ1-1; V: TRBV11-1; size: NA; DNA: TGTGCCAGCAGCTTATCCGGAGACACTGAAGCTTTCTTT; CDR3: CASSLSGDTEAFF
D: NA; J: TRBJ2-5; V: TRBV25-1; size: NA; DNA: TGTGCCAGCAGTTCTCGCCCGACAAGGGGGCAAGAGACCCAGTACTTC; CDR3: CASSSRPTRGQETQYF
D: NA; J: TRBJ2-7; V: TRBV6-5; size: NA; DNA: TGTGCCAGCAGTAGGAGTTCCGGCTACGAGCAGTACTTC; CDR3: CASSRSSGYEQYF
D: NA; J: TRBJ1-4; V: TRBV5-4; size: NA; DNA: TGTGCCAGCAGCTCCCGGGACGGGAATGAAAAACTGTTTTTT; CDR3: CASSSRDGNEKLFF
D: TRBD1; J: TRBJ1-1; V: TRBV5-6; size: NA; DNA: TGTGCCAGCAGCTTGGTGGCAGGGGGCACTGAAGCTTTCTTT; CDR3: CASSLVAGGTEAFF
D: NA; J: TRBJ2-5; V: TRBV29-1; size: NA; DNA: TGCAGCGTTAGAAAAGCCAGGACACGACCTCAAGAGACCCAGTACTTC; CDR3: CSVRKARTRPQETQYF
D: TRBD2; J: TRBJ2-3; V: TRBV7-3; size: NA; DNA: TGTGCCAGCAGCTCACTAGCGGCAGATACGCAGTATTTT; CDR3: CASSSLAADTQYF
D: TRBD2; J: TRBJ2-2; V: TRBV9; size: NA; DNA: TGTGCCAGCAGCGTAGGGGGTAGCGGGAGGACCGGGGAGCTGTTTTTT; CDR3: CASSVGGSGRTGELFF
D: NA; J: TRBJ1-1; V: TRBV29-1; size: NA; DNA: TGCAGCGCCGATGGGGGGATGGCTGAAGCTTTCTTT; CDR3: CSADGGMAEAFF
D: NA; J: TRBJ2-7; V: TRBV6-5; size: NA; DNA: TGTGCCAGCAGTTACGGCAGAGTCCACGAGCAGTACTTC; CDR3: CASSYGRVHEQYF
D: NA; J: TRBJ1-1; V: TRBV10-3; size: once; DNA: TGTGCCATCAGAACGGACGGAGATGAAGCTTTCTTT; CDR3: CAIRTDGDEAFF
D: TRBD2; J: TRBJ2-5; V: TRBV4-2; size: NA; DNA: TGTGCCAGCAGCCCGGGACGCGGGGGGGCTCAAGAGACCCAGTACTTC; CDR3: CASSPGRGGAQETQYF